This TCR beta chain was sequenced for a study of shared clonotypes between healthy human individuals (TCRdb year 2020). Study-wide context: The cohort included three men and two women between 18 and 49 years of age. For each donor, three plates each were used for CD4 naive and CD4 memory, two plates were used for CD8 naive, and one plate was used for CD8 memory. Each donor's leukapheresis produced roughly between about 0.85 and 10 billion PBMCs. To increase sequencing depth and limit assay-specific biases, TCR repertoire library preparation and sequencing were carried out by different laboratories using diverse techniques. To estimate repertoire size and how much clonotypes are shared between individuals, the study performed deep sequencing of blood TCR repertoires from 4 to 6 healthy adults. The full study reports these points: Only blood was sampled, and tissue TCR repertoires likely differ from those in blood. Pairwise subsampling indicated that sequencing depth was expected to affect the degree of clonotype sharing among donors. Because the study included a small number of donors, the genetic and exposure-history diversity represented was limited. Naive subsets generally had larger estimated clonotype richness than memory subsets did. Incomplete sequencing was indicated by rarefaction of sorted-subset datasets, despite the large sequencing depth. Compared with non-shared clonotypes, the clonotypes found in all four sorted-subset donors had higher generation probabilities. When several donors were compared, the shared fraction of clonotypes was approximately 5% for naive CD4, roughly 3.3% for naive CD8, more than 2% for memory CD4, and less than 0.45% for memory CD8.

Worth noting for this clone: What this receptor recognizes is not known. Base qualities are not provided; no much larger clone lies one nucleotide away.

TCR CDR3 regions were amplified from genomic DNA by multiplex PCR using the deep immunoSEQ assay. Genomic DNA extracted from each cell subset was distributed evenly over all wells of several immunoSEQ 96-well plates, and each plate served as one replicate. For sorted subsets, around 200 ng genomic DNA, equal to tens of thousands of T cell genomes, was loaded into each replicate PCR. Purified libraries were quantified with a Qubit 3.0 fluorometer, sized on a Bioanalyzer 2100, and re-quantified with the KAPA Library Quantification kit. Every immunoSEQ 96-well plate was sequenced on a separate single-read 150-cycle Illumina NextSeq 550 flow cell. In the paper's pipeline: Because the immunoSEQ output included only junctional sequences and no quality scores, the filtering could not be the same as the filtering used for full-length reads. To assign V/J genes and CDR3, sequences were annotated against IMGT germline references using PyIR, a Python wrapper for IgBLAST v1.9. Reads with weak V/J assignments (E-value above 1e-6), missing CDR3, stop codons, out-of-frame junctions, or ambiguous translated residues were removed. V3J clonotypes were defined by identical inferred V gene, J gene, and CDR3 amino acid sequence. To compute the percentage overlap between repertoires, the number of shared unique clonotypes was divided by the size of the smaller repertoire. Richness of each repertoire was evaluated using RTK rarefaction, the Chao1 estimator, and Recon v2.1 estimates of unobserved clonotypes. OLGA was used to compute generation probabilities for all TCRbeta clonotypes that the gDNA method yielded from a few donors. This immuneACCESS table, as held by TCRdb, lists in-frame sequences with V and J called but not all clones. Of the missing ones, under half trace to an unresolved V gene in checked studies; the others have no known cause. That table gives V, J and clone size, and the DNA gave D and trimming. The table for this sample lists about 700,000 clones; roughly nine tenths of them were counted only once. Jointly, the top ten make up 24% of the sample.

Including cysteine and phenylalanine, the CDR3 has 12 amino acids. Left in the record is the CDR3 DNA by itself, 36 bases read in frame from the first base. CDR1 MDHEN and CDR2 SYDVKM were looked up in the germline V gene. V is shortened by 5 bases, J by 3 bases, and the region joining them spans 8 bases. CD8 naive samples were obtained by positive selection for CCR7 among CD45RO-negative cells, yielding a CD45RA+CCR7+ population from which TemRA cells were excluded. The donors were healthy, HIV-negative adults who had no recently reported acute infections or vaccinations. Every donor was a Caucasian adult living in Nashville, Tennessee, USA. Blood was collected by leukapheresis, and PBMCs were isolated by Ficoll-Histopaque density gradient centrifugation and then cryopreserved in liquid nitrogen vapor phase. Purity and quantity of every magnetically sorted T cell population were checked by analytical flow cytometry. Genomic DNA was isolated from each sorted fraction and quantified by UV absorbance on a Nanodrop 2000c.

Specimen: naive CD8+ T cells sorted from blood. The cell subset or site label here, explained by the study, means: CD45RA+CCR7+. The receptor chain draws on TRBV28 and TRBJ2-7, with TRBD2 perhaps the D gene, on 5 matching bases. The receptor's source is a man aged 25 to 40 in good health. The DNA sequence is given as TGTGCCAGCAGTGGAGGAAACTACGAGCAGTACTTC. It codes for CASSGGNYEQYF.